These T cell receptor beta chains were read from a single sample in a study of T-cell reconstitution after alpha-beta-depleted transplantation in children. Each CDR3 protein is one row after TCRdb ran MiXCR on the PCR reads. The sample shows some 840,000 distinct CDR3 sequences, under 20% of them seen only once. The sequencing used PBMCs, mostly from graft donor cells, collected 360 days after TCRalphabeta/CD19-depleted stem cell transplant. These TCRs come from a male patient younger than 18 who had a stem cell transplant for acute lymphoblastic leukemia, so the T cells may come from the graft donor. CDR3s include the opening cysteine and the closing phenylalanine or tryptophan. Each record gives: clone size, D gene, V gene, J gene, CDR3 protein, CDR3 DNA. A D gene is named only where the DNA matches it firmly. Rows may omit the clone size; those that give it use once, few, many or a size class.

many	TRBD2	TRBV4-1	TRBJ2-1	CASSSPPLTSGSTNEQFF	TGCGCCAGCAGCTCTCCTCCTTTAACTAGCGGGAGTACCAATGAGCAGTTCTTC
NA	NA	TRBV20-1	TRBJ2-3	CSARGDGRKTDTQYF	TGCAGTGCTAGGGGTGACGGGAGAAAGACAGATACGCAGTATTTT
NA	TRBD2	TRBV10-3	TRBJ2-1	CAIQLAGLRGSYNEQFF	TGTGCCATCCAGCTAGCGGGGCTTAGGGGCTCCTACAATGAGCAGTTCTTC
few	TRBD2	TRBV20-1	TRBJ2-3	CSAIPGLAGGRTDTQYF	TGCAGTGCTATCCCGGGACTAGCGGGAGGACGCACAGATACGCAGTATTTT
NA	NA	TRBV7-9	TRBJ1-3	CASSLLGPGNTIYF	TGTGCCAGCAGCTTATTAGGGCCTGGAAACACCATATATTTT
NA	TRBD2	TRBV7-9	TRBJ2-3	CASRGGTSGFFTDTQYF	TGTGCCAGCAGGGGAGGGACTAGCGGATTCTTCACAGATACGCAGTATTTT
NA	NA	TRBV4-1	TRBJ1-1	CASSQDGSSDTEAFF	TGCGCCAGCAGCCAAGACGGGTCGTCGGACACTGAAGCTTTCTTT
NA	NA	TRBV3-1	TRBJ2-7	CASSPHSAGVTYEQYF	TGTGCCAGCAGCCCCCACAGTGCGGGTGTTACCTACGAGCAGTACTTC
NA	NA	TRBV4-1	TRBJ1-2	CASSYRVANYGYTF	TGCGCCAGCAGCTACAGGGTTGCTAACTATGGCTACACCTTC
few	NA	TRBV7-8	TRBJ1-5	CASSLETGYSNQPQHF	TGTGCCAGCAGCTTAGAGACAGGATATAGCAATCAGCCCCAGCATTTT
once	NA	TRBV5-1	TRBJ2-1	CASSLVWRADSYNGQFF	TGCGCCAGCAGCTTGGTTTGGAGAGCTGACTCCTACAATGGGCAGTTCTTC
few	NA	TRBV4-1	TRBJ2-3	CASSQEELLAGSTDTQYF	TGCGCCAGCAGCCAAGAGGAGCTCCTCGCGGGGAGCACAGATACGCAGTATTTT
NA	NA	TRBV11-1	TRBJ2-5	CASSRRVEETQYF	TGTGCCAGCTCCCGAAGGGTCGAAGAGACCCAGTACTTC
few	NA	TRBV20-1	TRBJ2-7	CSASSRGGEQYF	TGCAGTGCTAGTTCCCGAGGCGGAGAGCAGTACTTC
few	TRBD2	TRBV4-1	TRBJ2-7	CASSLLPGGSGYEQYF	TGCGCCAGCAGCCTCCTCCCGGGAGGTAGCGGGTACGAGCAGTACTTC
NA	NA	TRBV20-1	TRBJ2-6	CSARVDLSRVRSGANVLTF	TGCAGTGCTAGGGTAGATTTGAGCAGGGTTAGATCTGGGGCCAACGTCCTGACTTTC
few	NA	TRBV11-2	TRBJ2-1	CASSLHGAGRGAYEQFF	TGTGCCAGCAGCTTACATGGGGCGGGACGTGGGGCCTATGAGCAGTTCTTC
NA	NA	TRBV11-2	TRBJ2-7	CASSFLRGRAYEQYF	TGTGCCAGCAGCTTCCTCCGGGGCCGGGCCTACGAGCAGTACTTC
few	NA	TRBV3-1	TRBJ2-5	CASSARLEGQETQYF	TGTGCCAGCAGCGCGCGACTAGAGGGCCAAGAGACCCAGTACTTC
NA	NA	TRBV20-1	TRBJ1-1	CSGKRRGKHGAFF	TGCAGTGGGAAACGCAGGGGAAAGCATGGGGCTTTCTTT
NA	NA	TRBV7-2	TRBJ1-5	CASSLTSNNQPQHF	TGTGCCAGCAGCTTAACATCTAACAATCAGCCCCAGCATTTT
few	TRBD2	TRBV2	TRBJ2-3	CASSEALLPGSPSGVRDTQYF	TGTGCCAGCAGTGAAGCGCTTCTCCCTGGATCCCCTAGCGGGGTACGGGATACGCAGTATTTT
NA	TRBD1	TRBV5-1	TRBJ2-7	CASSLVGQVGYEQYF	TGCGCCAGCAGCTTGGTGGGACAGGTGGGCTACGAGCAGTACTTC
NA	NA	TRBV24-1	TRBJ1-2	CATSDSRTISGYTF	TGTGCCACCAGTGATTCAAGGACAATCTCTGGCTACACCTTC
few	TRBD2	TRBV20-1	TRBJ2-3	CSVSGTSGGTDTQYF	TGCAGTGTCTCCGGGACTAGCGGGGGCACAGATACGCAGTATTTT
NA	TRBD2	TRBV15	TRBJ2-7	CATSRDGQTREGQYF	TGTGCCACCAGCAGAGATGGCCAGACCCGGGAGGGGCAGTACTTC
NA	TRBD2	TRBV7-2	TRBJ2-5	CASSLGEGRQETQYF	TGTGCCAGCAGCTTAGGGGAGGGCAGGCAAGAGACCCAGTACTTC
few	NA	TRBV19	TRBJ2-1	CATPGLEQFF	TGTGCCACCCCGGGACTCGAGCAGTTCTTC